This TCR beta chain came from a study of early T cells in non-severe SARS-CoV-2 infection. For the study at large: The chains were unpaired, and the sequenced material was bulk RNA from unsorted whole blood.

V shed 2 bases, J shed 2 bases, and the junction held 3 bases outside the gene matches. The CDR3 totals 15 residues. TCRdb reprocessed the 5' RACE reads via MiXCR and lists one record per CDR3 protein. The sample contains around 44,000 distinct CDR3 sequences, approximately 9.8% of which appear only once. This clonotype appeared a few times. The antigen is undetermined. Broader study findings: VDJdb matches were skewed toward anti-spike CD8 T cell responses.

Material: whole blood. J is TRBJ2-5 and V is TRBV12-3 or TRBV12-4; the match to TRBD2 covers 9 bases. This TCR was sampled from an adult who was a healthcare worker with PCR-confirmed SARS-CoV-2 infection or an uninfected control (not recorded which). DNA for the CDR3: TGTGCCAGCAGTTTACGGCTAGCGGGACAAGAGACCCAGTACTTC. It is translated as CASSLRLAGQETQYF.